This T cell receptor (beta chain) derives from a study of CD8 T cells in ankylosing spondylitis. Study-wide points: Reportedly, significant enrichment of disease-linked clones occurred in matched ankylosing spondylitis synovial fluid. It appeared that ankylosing spondylitis blood was characterized by a TCR beta motif of several highly homologous variants.

Germline V gene data show CDR1 as MGHDK and CDR2 as SYGVNS. Trimming took 3 bases from V and 15 from J; bases not matched to a gene: 13. The length of the CDR3 is 14 residues. About this clonotype itself: No antigen is known for it.

Researchers built TCR beta libraries using quantitative 5'-RACE with molecular barcodes. TCRdb redid the calling of the 5' RACE reads with MiXCR, one entry per CDR3 protein. The sample consists of just over 300,000 distinct CDR3 sequences, around 20% of them appearing once. This receptor was obtained from a female donor with ankylosing spondylitis or in good health (not recorded which). The sequencing sample was made of blood, either unsorted or a sorted T cell fraction (not recorded which). The chain joins TRBV25-1 to TRBJ2-1; 8 bases agree with TRBD1. In DNA form, the CDR3 reads TGTGCCAGCAGTGACAGGGGGCGCCTCTTATCCTTGTTCTTC. Translating it yields CASSDRGRLLSLFF.